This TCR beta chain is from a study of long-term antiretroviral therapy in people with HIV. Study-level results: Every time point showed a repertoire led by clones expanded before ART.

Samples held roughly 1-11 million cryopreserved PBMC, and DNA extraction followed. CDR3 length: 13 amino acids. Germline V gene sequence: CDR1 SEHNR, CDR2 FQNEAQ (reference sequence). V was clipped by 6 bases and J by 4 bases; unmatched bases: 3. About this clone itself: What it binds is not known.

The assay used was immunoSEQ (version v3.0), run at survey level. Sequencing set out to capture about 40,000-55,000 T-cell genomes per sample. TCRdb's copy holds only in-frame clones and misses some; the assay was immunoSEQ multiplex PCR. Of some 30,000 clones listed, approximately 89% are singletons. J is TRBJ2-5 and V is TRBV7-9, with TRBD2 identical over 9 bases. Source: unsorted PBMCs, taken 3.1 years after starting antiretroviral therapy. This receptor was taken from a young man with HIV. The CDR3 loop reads CASRIAGVETQYF. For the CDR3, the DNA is TGTGCCAGCAGAATAGCGGGGGTAGAGACCCAGTACTTC.